The 3 T cell receptor beta chains reported below all come from one sample, sequenced in a study of CD8+CD57+ T cells in acquired aplastic anemia. It was genomic DNA that served as the template for profiling TCR beta VDJ and CDR3. MiXCR, run by TCRdb on the reads, gives a single entry per CDR3 protein. The top ten hold 4% of the sample, which has hundreds of thousands of distinct CDR3 sequences, around 68% seen once. The sample comprised sorted CD4+, CD8+, or CD8+CD57+ T cells (not recorded which) from PBMCs. The receptors originated from a human donor in good health, serving as a control.

The rearrangement joins TRBV20-1 to TRBJ1-6, with D possibly TRBD1 on 5 matching bases. The CDR3 covers 16 residues. V lost 2 bases, J lost 5 bases, and 16 bases lay in between. Germline V lookup: CDR1 DFQATT, CDR2 SNEGSKA (reference sequence). CDR3 protein: CSARRGDYDHNSPLHF. The CDR3 DNA sequence: TGCAGTGCTAGACGGGGGGACTACGACCATAATTCACCCCTCCACTTT.

This clonotype appeared many times. The rearrangement joins TRBV4-1 to TRBJ1-2, with D unresolved. Germline values: CDR1 MGHRA, CDR2 YSYEKL. The CDR3 is 14 amino acids. V lost 3 bases and J 4 bases, leaving 12 bases between the germline ends. CDR3 amino acids: CASSHGLDGYGYTF. For the CDR3, the DNA is TGCGCCAGCAGCCACGGGCTAGACGGCTATGGCTACACCTTC.

V usage is TRBV11-1 and J usage is TRBJ2-7; 7 bases align to TRBD2. Germline V gives CDR1 SGHAT, CDR2 FQDESV (reference sequence). V dropped 3 bases and J dropped 0; count of bases not matched to a gene: 8. CDR3 length: 16 residues. This chain's CDR3 is CASSFTSGGSSYEQYF. The CDR3, as DNA: TGTGCCAGCAGCTTCACTTCCGGGGGGAGCTCCTACGAGCAGTACTTC. Looking up the rest from reference TRBV11-1 and TRBJ2-7 gives the full variable domain: EAEVAQSPRYKITEKSQAVAFWCDPISGHATLYWYRQILGQGPELLVQFQDESVVDDSQLPKDRFSAERLKGVDSTLKIQPAELGDSAMYLCASSFTSGGSSYEQYFGPGTRLTVT.